Below, one T cell receptor beta chain is given with its context. Its matching antigen is unknown. This sample was taken from a study of Tregs in tolerant kidney transplant recipients. Study-wide background: Mixed chimerism was transient after nonmyeloablative marrow transplants from related graft donors.

Findings and caveats of the study: For some patients, primers changed over time, blocking nucleotide-level comparison.

The CDR3 is 16 residues long. The germline V gene encodes CDR1 LNHNV and CDR2 YYDKDF (reference sequence). V lost 1 base, J lost 3 bases, and 4 bases stayed unmatched. Profiled with immunoSEQ multiplex PCR; TCRdb holds only in-frame clones, not every one. The sample contains over 85,000 clones, approximately 94% of which appear only once. The specimen comprised CD4+ T cells from blood, sampled before the transplant. This receptor was identified in a human donor who received a combined kidney and bone marrow transplant. The chain joins TRBV15 to TRBJ2-7; 12 nucleotides align to TRBD2. CDR3: CATSRAGLAGYYEQYF. CDR3 DNA sequence: TGTGCCACCAGCAGAGCCGGACTAGCGGGGTACTACGAGCAGTACTTC.